The clone carrying this T cell receptor (beta chain) was detected a few times. From germline, CDR1 is LNHNV and CDR2 YYDKDF (reference sequence). With V trimmed by 5 bases and J by 6 bases, 7 bases remained unmatched. CDR3 length: 14 amino acids. This sample stems from a study of sequential checkpoint blockade in melanoma. The treatment was: randomized to nivolumab then ipilimumab (arm A) or the reverse (arm B). Using immunoSEQ multiplex PCR, the repertoire was profiled, and TCRdb retains in-frame clones only, with some absent. This sample has around 2,800 clones, with roughly 30% found just once. This receptor was obtained from a human donor with melanoma. The genes are TRBV15 and TRBJ1-5; TRBD1 matches 7 bases. Material: tumor tissue (inferred from file names), obtained from a patient given nivolumab and ipilimumab in sequence. CDR3 protein: CATSSLTGAQPQHF. The DNA for the CDR3 is TGTGCCACCAGCTCCCTTACAGGGGCTCAGCCCCAGCATTTT.